Only a few counts were recorded for the clone carrying this T cell receptor (beta chain). This CDR3 contains 10 residues. Germline V gene sequence: CDR1 LGHDT, CDR2 YNNKEL (reference sequence). The germline V and J ends were trimmed by 3 bases and 10 bases, with 6 bases remaining between them. Study processing details: Nucleated cell counts were estimated from reference gene primer amplification. Measured with immunoSEQ multiplex PCR; TCRdb has only the in-frame clones, and not every one. V, J and clone size were drawn from that table, and D and trimming were deduced from the DNA. Of roughly 38,000 clones in the sample, about 74% were seen once. This record belongs to a study of blood T cell repertoires in COVID-19. As for the study in general: PBMCs, B-cell-depleted T cells, or T cells provided the cDNA or gDNA that made up the material.

The chain is built from TRBV3-1 (or the pseudogene TRBV3-2) and TRBJ1-1; D is uncertain. The source material was peripheral blood. The clonotype comes from a man between 60 and 70 years old with active COVID-19. Written as DNA, the CDR3 is TGTGCCAGCAGCCAGGCGGCAGCTTTCTTT. It specifies CASSQAAAFF.